The next 32 T cell receptor beta chains were all read from a single sample in a study of blood T cell repertoires in COVID-19. Clones were read by immunoSEQ multiplex PCR, and TCRdb kept only the in-frame ones, dropping some. In the table there are roughly 310,000 clones, roughly 90% of which are singletons. Input material: peripheral blood. All receptors come from a woman aged 45-60 years with active or convalescent COVID-19.

The V call is TRBV6-5, the J call TRBJ1-2; 7 bases are a match to TRBD1. The junction had 13 bases not matched to a gene; V was cut back by 5 bases and J by 7 bases. The CDR3 extends over 15 amino acids. The V gene's germline CDR1 is MNHEY and CDR2 SVGAGI. The chain's CDR3 is CASSQTSATGVGYTF. The CDR3 nucleotides read TGTGCCAGCAGTCAAACTTCGGCAACAGGGGTTGGCTACACCTTC.

This sequence joins TRBV7-9 and TRBJ2-1, with 12 bases that match TRBD2. CDR1 is SEHNR and CDR2 is FQNEAQ in the germline V gene (reference sequence). After removal of 1 base from V and 7 bases from J, the junction contained 8 bases not matched to a gene. CDR3 length equals 17 residues. For the CDR3, the DNA is TGTGCCAGCAGCTTAGAAATGCTAGCGGGAGGGATAAATGAGCAGTTCTTC. Protein sequence: CASSLEMLAGGINEQFF.

The rearrangement joins TRBV4-2 to TRBJ2-7; 11 nucleotides align to TRBD2. The J segment lost 7 bases and the V segment lost 4 bases, leaving 6 bases of the junction unmatched. Per the germline V gene, CDR1 is LGHNA and CDR2 is YNFKEQ. CDR3 length equals 14 residues. In nucleotides, the CDR3 is TGTGCCAGCAGCCCTCACCGACTAGCGGGGGAGCAGTACTTC. It specifies CASSPHRLAGEQYF.

Written as DNA, the CDR3 is TGTGCCAGCAGCCCCTGGGGACAGGGGGCCGGGGACACTGAAGCTTTCTTT. Amino acid sequence: CASSPWGQGAGDTEAFF. The chain carries TRBV7-2 and TRBJ1-1; TRBD1 matches 12 bases. Losses at the gene ends were 5 bases for V and 3 bases for J; bases not matched to a gene: 10. The germline V gene encodes CDR1 SGHTA and CDR2 FQGNSA. The CDR3 has 17 residues. Supplemented by reference TRBV7-2 and TRBJ1-1, the full variable domain reads GAGVSQSPSNKVTEKGKDVELRCDPISGHTALYWYRQSLGQGLEFLIYFQGNSAPDKSGLPSDRFSAERTGGSVSTLTIQRTQQEDSAVYLCASSPWGQGAGDTEAFFGQGTRLTVV.

The chain has TRBV3-1 (or the pseudogene TRBV3-2) and TRBJ2-5; D not resolved. Trimming took 0 bases from V and 2 from J, leaving 7 bases between them. The germline gives CDR1 LGHDT, CDR2 YNNKEL (reference sequence). CDR3 length: 14 amino acids. Here the CDR3 reads CASSQEATQETQYF. In nucleotides, the CDR3 is TGTGCCAGCAGCCAAGAGGCCACACAAGAGACCCAGTACTTC.

As regards this clone: The sample carries other DNA sequences with the same CDR3. This chain uses TRBV30 with TRBJ1-2, with 8 nucleotides matching TRBD1. The CDR3 is 12 amino acids. Germline loops: CDR1 GTSNPN, CDR2 SVGIG (reference sequence). After removal of 2 bases from V and 7 bases from J, the junction contained 3 bases not matched to a gene. CDR3 in amino acids: CAWSRQGLGYTF. As DNA, the CDR3 is TGTGCCTGGAGTAGACAGGGGCTTGGCTACACCTTC. Combining the CDR3 with reference TRBV30 and TRBJ1-2 gives the whole variable domain SQTIHQWPATLVQPVGSPLSLECTVEGTSNPNLYWYRQAAGRGLQLLFYSVGIGQISSEVPQNLSASRPQDRQFILSSKKLLLSDSGFYLCAWSRQGLGYTFGSGTRLTVV.

V usage is TRBV5-1 and J usage is TRBJ2-3; no firm D call. The germline gives CDR1 SGHRS, CDR2 YFSETQ. The CDR3 runs to 11 residues. V was trimmed by 6 bases and J by 5 bases, leaving 7 bases between them. The CDR3 bases are TGCGCCAGCAATGGCGGAGATACGCAGTATTTT. It translates to CASNGGDTQYF.

The chain combines TRBV28 with TRBJ2-5, with 7 bases matching TRBD1. This CDR3 has 15 amino acids. Germline V gene data show CDR1 as MDHEN and CDR2 as SYDVKM. The ends lost 4 bases at V and 7 bases at J; junction bases unmatched: 12. CDR3 DNA: TGTGCCAGCAGTTCCCCAGGGACAGTTCGAGGGACCCAGTACTTC. The encoded protein is CASSSPGTVRGTQYF.

The rearrangement joins TRBV6-5 to TRBJ1-5; TRBD1 aligns across 7 bases. Looked up from germline, CDR1 is MNHEY and CDR2 is SVGAGI. Trimming removed 6 bases from V and 7 bases from J; junction bases left unmatched: 6. The CDR3 consists of 13 residues. The CDR3 is CASRETGYQPQHF. In nucleotides, the CDR3 is TGTGCCAGCAGGGAGACAGGGTACCAGCCCCAGCATTTT.

This clone has just a few counts. The V and J genes are TRBV14 and TRBJ1-3, with D perhaps matching TRBD1 (5 bases). The V end was cut by 4 bases, the J end by 0 bases, with 16 bases between. CDR1 is SGHDN and CDR2 is FVKESK in the germline V gene. This CDR3 has 17 residues. CDR3: CASSLLGTGVSGNTIYF. DNA for the CDR3: TGTGCCAGCAGCCTACTGGGAACAGGCGTCTCTGGAAACACCATATATTTT.

The chain carries TRBV19 and TRBJ2-4; possible D gene TRBD2, 7 bases. This CDR3 has 21 amino acids. Between the trimmed V and J ends, which lost 1 base and 1 base, there was a span of 26 bases. The V gene's germline CDR1 is LNHDA and CDR2 SQIVND (reference sequence). CDR3 sequence: CASSIVGLKGGRLFAKNIQYF. CDR3 DNA sequence: TGTGCCAGTAGTATAGTGGGGTTAAAGGGGGGGCGTCTTTTTGCCAAAAACATTCAGTACTTC.

The V and J genes are TRBV5-4 and TRBJ2-3; maybe TRBD2 (6 bases). CDR1 SGHNT and CDR2 YYREEE come from the germline V gene (reference sequence). Trimming took 3 bases from V and 5 from J, leaving 13 bases between them. This CDR3 comprises 14 residues. Here the CDR3 reads CASSSKTRRDTQYF. For the CDR3, the DNA is TGTGCCAGCAGCTCGAAGACTAGAAGAGATACGCAGTATTTT.

This chain links TRBV7-8 with TRBJ2-7, with 9 bases that match TRBD1. Germline V gene lookup returns CDR1 SGHVS and CDR2 FQNEAQ. The CDR3 extends over 15 amino acids. V dropped 3 bases and J dropped 5; count of bases not matched to a gene: 8. In DNA form, the CDR3 reads TGTGCCAGCAGCTTGCCTTCGGGACAGGGCAACGAGCAGTACTTC. The encoded protein is CASSLPSGQGNEQYF.

The rearrangement joins TRBV30 to TRBJ1-4, with TRBD1 as a possible D gene (6 bases). The CDR3 has 15 residues. The germline V and J ends were trimmed by 0 bases and 5 bases, with 13 bases remaining between them. Germline CDR1 is GTSNPN and CDR2 is SVGIG (reference sequence). The CDR3, as DNA: TGTGCCTGGAGTGTAGCCTTGACAGGAAATGAAAAACTGTTTTTT. Its translation: CAWSVALTGNEKLFF.

The rearrangement links TRBV5-1 to TRBJ2-3, with 12 positions matching TRBD2. V shed 4 bases, J shed 2 bases, and the junction held 8 bases outside the gene matches. Germline CDR1 SGHRS, CDR2 YFSETQ. The CDR3 sequence is 17 residues long. The CDR3 nucleotides are TGCGCCAGCAGCAAAATGACTAGCGGGGGCTTCACAGATACGCAGTATTTT. This codes for CASSKMTSGGFTDTQYF.

J is TRBJ2-1 and V is TRBV5-1; D gene uncertain. There are 14 residues in the CDR3. CDR1 is SGHRS and CDR2 is YFSETQ in the germline V gene. Trimming removed 4 bases from V and 0 bases from J, with 8 bases in between. The CDR3 loop is CASSGQSSYNEQFF. CDR3 DNA sequence: TGCGCCAGCAGCGGGCAGAGCTCCTACAATGAGCAGTTCTTC.

The chain employs TRBV3-1 (or the pseudogene TRBV3-2) and TRBJ1-3, with a weak D call TRBD1 (5 bases). The germline V gene encodes CDR1 LGHDT and CDR2 YNNKEL (reference sequence). V lost 0 bases and J lost 2, with 20 bases in between. CDR3 size: 19 residues. The CDR3 DNA reads TGTGCCAGCAGCCAAGATTTTCTTGGGGGGGGTGCGGCTGGAAACACCATATATTTT. Translated, it gives CASSQDFLGGGAAGNTIYF.

This clone was seen just once. This chain joins TRBV19 and TRBJ1-1; 11 positions agree with TRBD1. There are 14 residues in the CDR3. Looked up from germline, CDR1 is LNHDA and CDR2 is SQIVND (reference sequence). The V and J ends lost 3 bases and 6 bases, in that order; junction bases with no gene match: 3. The CDR3 DNA sequence: TGTGCCAGTAGTATGGGACAGGGGGTTCCTGAAGCTTTCTTT. It translates to CASSMGQGVPEAFF.

The chain has TRBV6-2 or TRBV6-3 and TRBJ2-7; tentatively, D is TRBD1 (6 bases). The CDR3 is 13 amino acids. The V and J ends lost 2 bases and 6 bases respectively, with 11 bases between them. Germline-derived CDR1 and CDR2 are MNHEY and SVGEGT. The CDR3 here is CASSYGEGGEQYF. CDR3 bases: TGTGCCAGCAGTTACGGGGAAGGGGGCGAGCAGTACTTC.

The chain couples TRBV4-3 to TRBJ1-1; 7 bases align to TRBD1. The CDR3 spans 14 residues. The junction had 6 bases not matched to a gene; V was cut back by 0 bases and J by 8 bases. CDR1 is LGHNA and CDR2 is YSLEER in the germline V gene. The CDR3 sequence is CASSQDRTGEEAFF. CDR3 coding DNA: TGCGCCAGCAGCCAAGATCGAACAGGGGAAGAAGCTTTCTTT.

The J gene is TRBJ2-1, the V gene TRBV7-9; D uncertain. Trimming removed 3 bases at V and 9 bases at J, with 12 bases between. This CDR3 spans 13 amino acids. Germline CDR1 and CDR2: SEHNR and FQNEAQ (reference sequence). CDR3 DNA sequence: TGTGCCAGCAGCTTCTCCTCATCGGGTGAGCAGTTCTTC. Translating gives CASSFSSSGEQFF.

The genes are TRBV25-1 and TRBJ2-7; D gene unclear. The CDR3 extends over 11 amino acids. CDR1 and CDR2 from the germline V gene are MGHDK and SYGVNS. Trimming removed 8 bases from V and 4 bases from J, with 9 bases in between. CDR3 sequence reads: CASGSKYEQYF. The CDR3 coding sequence is TGTGCCAGCGGCTCCAAGTACGAGCAGTACTTC.

The chain combines TRBV18 with TRBJ1-5; 9 bases align to TRBD1. CDR1 is KGHSH and CDR2 is LQKENI in the germline V gene. Losses at the gene ends were 3 bases for V and 2 bases for J; bases not matched to a gene: 5. The CDR3 extends over 16 amino acids. The CDR3 nucleotides read TGTGCCAGCTCACCCGGACAGGGGATAGGCAATCAGCCCCAGCATTTT. Its translation: CASSPGQGIGNQPQHF.

The rearrangement uses TRBV2 and TRBJ1-5, with 8 bases lining up with TRBD1. This CDR3 has 12 residues. The ends lost 7 bases at V and 9 bases at J; junction bases unmatched: 5. Germline V gene lookup returns CDR1 SNHLY and CDR2 FYNNEI. The CDR3: CASTPGGGPQHF. The CDR3 DNA follows: TGTGCCAGCACCCCAGGGGGCGGGCCCCAGCATTTT.

The chain carries TRBV5-1 and TRBJ2-7, with TRBD1 identical over 9 bases. From germline, CDR1 is SGHRS and CDR2 YFSETQ. The CDR3 has 15 amino acids. V gave up 0 bases and J gave up 6 bases; unmatched junction bases: 7. CDR3 sequence reads: CASSLAPGQGGEQYF. The CDR3 nucleotides read TGCGCCAGCAGCTTGGCCCCGGGACAGGGAGGCGAGCAGTACTTC.

The CDR3 here is CSVYRADKNIQYF. For the CDR3, the DNA is TGCAGCGTTTACAGGGCCGACAAAAACATTCAGTACTTC. The chain joins TRBV29-1 to TRBJ2-4, with D perhaps TRBD1 (6 bases). Trimming shortened V by 5 bases and J by 3 bases, and 11 bases separated the two germline ends. Germline CDR1 reads SQVTM; CDR2 reads ANQGSEA. The CDR3 has 13 amino acids.

The rearrangement links TRBV27 to TRBJ1-2, with a tentative D call TRBD1 (5 bases). CDR1 and CDR2 from the germline V gene are MNHEY and SMNVEV (reference sequence). The CDR3 length is 15 residues. V gave up 5 bases and J gave up 3 bases, with 16 bases separating them. CDR3 nucleotides: TGTGCCAGCAGTCCGCGGGGGATAGCCGACTATGGCTACACCTTC. This codes for CASSPRGIADYGYTF.

The CDR3 spells CASSLEEGYSNQPQHF. CDR3 nucleotide sequence: TGTGCCAGCAGCTTAGAAGAGGGATATAGCAATCAGCCCCAGCATTTT. The rearrangement links TRBV7-8 to TRBJ1-5; D uncertain. Germline CDR1 SGHVS, CDR2 FQNEAQ. The CDR3 extends over 16 amino acids. V lost 1 base and J lost 0, with 10 bases in between. The full variable domain, rest sourced from reference TRBV7-8 and TRBJ1-5, is GAGVSQSPRYKVAKRGQDVALRCDPISGHVSLFWYQQALGQGPEFLTYFQNEAQLDKSGLPSDRFFAERPEGSVSTLKIQRTQQEDSAVYLCASSLEEGYSNQPQHFGDGTRLSIL.

The chain is built from TRBV6-2 or TRBV6-3 and TRBJ1-2; 9 bases map to TRBD1. The CDR3 consists of 14 residues. V lost 4 bases, J lost 12 bases, and 12 bases stayed unmatched. Germline assignment: CDR1 MNHEY and CDR2 SVGEGT. In DNA form, the CDR3 reads TGTGCCAGCAGTTGGCATAGGACAGGGGATCTCCACACCTTC. This sequence encodes CASSWHRTGDLHTF.

Note on this clone: Mismatch with germline at one junction end may stem from a read error. The gene calls are TRBV12-3 or TRBV12-4 and TRBJ1-1; no definite D call. This CDR3 spans 10 amino acids. CDR3 region: CASSFIDARF. The CDR3 nucleotides read TGTGCCAGCAGTTTCATAGACGCGAGGTTT.

This clone was seen only a few times. The chain is built from TRBV15 and TRBJ1-2; 7 bases agree with TRBD1. Germline CDR1 is LNHNV and CDR2 is YYDKDF (reference sequence). There are 16 residues in the CDR3. The ends lost 2 bases at V and 3 bases at J; junction bases unmatched: 9. The CDR3 sequence is CATSRSGTVWDYGYTF. The CDR3 DNA reads as TGTGCCACCAGCAGATCCGGGACAGTATGGGACTATGGCTACACCTTC.

The chain employs TRBV6-2 or TRBV6-3 and TRBJ1-1, with a weak D call TRBD1 (5 bases). The CDR3 covers 17 residues. Germline V gene sequence: CDR1 MNHEY, CDR2 SVGEGT. V was clipped by 0 bases and J by 3 bases, with 17 bases between them. The DNA of the CDR3 is TGTGCCAGCAGTTACTCACTTATATTTGACAGCCACACTGAAGCTTTCTTT. Translated: CASSYSLIFDSHTEAFF.